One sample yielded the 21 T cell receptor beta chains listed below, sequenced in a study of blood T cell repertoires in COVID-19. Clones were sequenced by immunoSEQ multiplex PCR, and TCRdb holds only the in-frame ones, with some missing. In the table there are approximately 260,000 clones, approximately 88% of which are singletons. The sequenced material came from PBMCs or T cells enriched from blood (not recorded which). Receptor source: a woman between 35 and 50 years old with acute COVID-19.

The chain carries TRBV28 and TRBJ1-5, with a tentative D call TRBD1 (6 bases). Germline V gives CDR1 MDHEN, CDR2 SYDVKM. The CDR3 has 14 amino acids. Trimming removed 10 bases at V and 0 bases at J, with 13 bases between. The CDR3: CATRTAFSNQPQHF. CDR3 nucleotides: TGTGCCACACGGACAGCCTTTAGCAATCAGCCCCAGCATTTT.

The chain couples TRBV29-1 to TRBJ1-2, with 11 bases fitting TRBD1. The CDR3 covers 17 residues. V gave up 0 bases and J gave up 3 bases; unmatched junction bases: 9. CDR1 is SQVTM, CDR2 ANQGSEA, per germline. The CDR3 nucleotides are TGCAGCGTTGAAGATCGCCCGGGACAGGGGGTTGACTATGGCTACACCTTC. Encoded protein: CSVEDRPGQGVDYGYTF.

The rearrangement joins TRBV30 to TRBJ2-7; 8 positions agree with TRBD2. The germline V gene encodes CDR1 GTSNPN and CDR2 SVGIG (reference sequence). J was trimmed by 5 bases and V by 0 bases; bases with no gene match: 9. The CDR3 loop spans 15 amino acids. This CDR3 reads CAWSVGNPGLDEQYF. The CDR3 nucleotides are TGTGCCTGGAGTGTAGGGAATCCGGGACTAGACGAGCAGTACTTC.

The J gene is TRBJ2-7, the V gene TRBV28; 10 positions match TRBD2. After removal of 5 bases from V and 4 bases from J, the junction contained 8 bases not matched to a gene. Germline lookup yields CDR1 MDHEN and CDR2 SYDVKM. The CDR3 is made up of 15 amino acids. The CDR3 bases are TGTGCCAGCAGTCCAAGAGCGGGAGGGGGTTACGAGCAGTACTTC. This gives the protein CASSPRAGGGYEQYF.

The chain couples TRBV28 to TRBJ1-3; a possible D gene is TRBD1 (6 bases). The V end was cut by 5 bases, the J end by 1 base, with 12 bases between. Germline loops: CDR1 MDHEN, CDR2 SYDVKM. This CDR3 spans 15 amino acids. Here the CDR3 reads CASSLQGLSGNTIYF. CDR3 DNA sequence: TGTGCCAGCAGTCTACAGGGTCTGTCTGGAAACACCATATATTTT.

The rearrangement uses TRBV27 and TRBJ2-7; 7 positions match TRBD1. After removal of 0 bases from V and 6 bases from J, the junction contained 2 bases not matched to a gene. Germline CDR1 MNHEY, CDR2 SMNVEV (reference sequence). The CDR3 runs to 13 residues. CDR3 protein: CASSLSSGGEQYV. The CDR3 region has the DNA TGTGCCAGCAGTTTATCCTCAGGGGGCGAGCAGTACGTC.

CDR3 amino acids: CASGPAEEDSFLNTEAFF. In DNA, the CDR3 is TGTGCTAGTGGTCCCGCTGAAGAGGACAGCTTTTTGAACACTGAAGCTTTCTTT. The chain links TRBV12-5 to TRBJ1-1; possibly TRBD1 for D (6 bases). This CDR3 has 18 amino acids. Trimming took off 5 bases at V and 0 bases at J, with 22 bases between the two ends. The germline V gene encodes CDR1 LGHNT and CDR2 FRNRAP. The entire variable domain, with the rest obtained from reference TRBV12-5 and TRBJ1-1, is as follows: DARVTQTPRHKVTEMGQEVTMRCQPILGHNTVFWYRQTMMQGLELLAYFRNRAPLDDSGMPKDRFSAEMPDATLATLKIQPSEPRDSAVYFCASGPAEEDSFLNTEAFFGQGTRLTVV.

The CDR3 protein is CASRQGQGETQYF. The CDR3 DNA follows: TGTGCCAGCAGACAGGGACAGGGAGAGACCCAGTACTTC. The chain has TRBV2 and TRBJ2-5, with TRBD1 matching over 9 bases. The length of the CDR3 is 13 residues. The V gene end was trimmed by 6 bases and the J gene end by 4 bases; junction bases not matched to a gene: 3. The germline CDR1 and CDR2 sequences are SNHLY and FYNNEI.

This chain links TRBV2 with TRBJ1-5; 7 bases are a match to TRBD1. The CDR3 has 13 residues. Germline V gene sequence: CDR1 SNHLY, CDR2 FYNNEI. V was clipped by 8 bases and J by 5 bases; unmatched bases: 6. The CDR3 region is CASRDREDQPQHF. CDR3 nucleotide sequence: TGTGCCAGCCGGGACAGAGAGGATCAGCCCCAGCATTTT.

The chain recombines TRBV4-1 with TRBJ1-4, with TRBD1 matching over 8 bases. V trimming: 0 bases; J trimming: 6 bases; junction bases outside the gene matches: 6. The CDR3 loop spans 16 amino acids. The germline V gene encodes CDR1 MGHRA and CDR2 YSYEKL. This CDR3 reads CASSQDVGQGDEKLFF. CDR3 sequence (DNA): TGCGCCAGCAGCCAAGATGTTGGACAGGGAGATGAAAAACTGTTTTTT.

The CDR3 DNA sequence: TGCGCCAGCAGCCAAGTTAGCTCCCTGCAAGATACGCAGTATTTT. Translating gives CASSQVSSLQDTQYF. The gene calls are TRBV4-1 and TRBJ2-3; unclear D gene. The germline gives CDR1 MGHRA, CDR2 YSYEKL. The CDR3 covers 15 residues. Trimming cost V 1 base and J 5 bases, with 13 bases left between them.

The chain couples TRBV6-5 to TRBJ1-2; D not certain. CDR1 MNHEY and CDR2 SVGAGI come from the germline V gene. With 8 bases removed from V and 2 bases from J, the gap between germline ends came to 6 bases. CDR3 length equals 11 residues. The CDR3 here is CASQENYGYTF. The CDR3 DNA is TGTGCCAGCCAGGAAAACTATGGCTACACCTTC.

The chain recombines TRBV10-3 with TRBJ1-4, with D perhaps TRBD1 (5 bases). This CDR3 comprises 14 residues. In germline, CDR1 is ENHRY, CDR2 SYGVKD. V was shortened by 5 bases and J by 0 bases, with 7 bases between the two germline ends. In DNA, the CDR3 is TGTGCCATCAGTCCGGGGGCAACTAATGAAAAACTGTTTTTT. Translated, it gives CAISPGATNEKLFF.

As DNA, the CDR3 is TGTGCCAGCAGAACGGGACTAGAAGGCAACGAGCAGTACTTC. As protein: CASRTGLEGNEQYF. This chain uses TRBV3-1 (or the pseudogene TRBV3-2) with TRBJ2-7, with TRBD2 matching over 8 bases. CDR3 length equals 14 residues. CDR1 and CDR2 from the germline V gene are LGHDT and YNNKEL (reference sequence). The junction had 9 bases not matched to a gene; V was cut back by 6 bases and J by 5 bases.

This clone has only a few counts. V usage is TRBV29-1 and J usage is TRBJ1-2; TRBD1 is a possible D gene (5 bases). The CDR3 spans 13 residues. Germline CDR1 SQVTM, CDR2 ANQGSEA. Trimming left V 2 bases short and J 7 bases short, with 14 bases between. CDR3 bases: TGCAGCGTTGAAAGGGGCGGCGGGAGTGGCTACACCTTC. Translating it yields CSVERGGGSGYTF.

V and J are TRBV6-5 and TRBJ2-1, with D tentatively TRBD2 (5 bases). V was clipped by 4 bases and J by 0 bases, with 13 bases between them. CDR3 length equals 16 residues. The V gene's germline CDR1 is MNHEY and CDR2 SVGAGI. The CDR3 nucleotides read TGTGCCAGCAGTTCCCACAGCGGTTCCTCCTACAATGAGCAGTTCTTC. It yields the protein CASSSHSGSSYNEQFF.

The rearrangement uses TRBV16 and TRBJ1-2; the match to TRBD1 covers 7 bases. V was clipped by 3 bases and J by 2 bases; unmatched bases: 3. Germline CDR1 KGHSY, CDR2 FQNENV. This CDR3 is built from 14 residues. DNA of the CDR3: TGTGCCAGCAGCCATGACAGGGCGAACTATGGCTACACCTTC. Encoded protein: CASSHDRANYGYTF.

The CDR3 protein is CASSLSPGQGLVTTF. CDR3 nucleotide sequence: TGTGCCAGCAGTTTATCTCCGGGACAGGGGCTAGTAACCACCTTC. V usage is TRBV28 and J usage is TRBJ1-2; 10 bases agree with TRBD1. V dropped 1 base and J dropped 13; count of bases not matched to a gene: 12. Germline-derived CDR1 and CDR2 are MDHEN and SYDVKM. CDR3 length: 15 amino acids.

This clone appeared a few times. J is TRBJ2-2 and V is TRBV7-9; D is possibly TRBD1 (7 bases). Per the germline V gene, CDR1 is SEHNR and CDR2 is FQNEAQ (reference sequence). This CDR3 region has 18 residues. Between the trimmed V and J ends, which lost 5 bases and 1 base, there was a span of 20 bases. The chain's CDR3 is CASSRERLHRGNTGELFF. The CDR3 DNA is TGTGCCAGCAGCCGGGAGAGACTTCACAGGGGGAACACCGGGGAGCTGTTTTTT.

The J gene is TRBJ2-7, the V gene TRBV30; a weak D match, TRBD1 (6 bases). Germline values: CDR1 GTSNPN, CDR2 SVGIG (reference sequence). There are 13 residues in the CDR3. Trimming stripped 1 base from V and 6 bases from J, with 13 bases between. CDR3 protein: CAWSATGMGEQYF. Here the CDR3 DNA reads TGTGCCTGGAGTGCTACAGGGATGGGCGAGCAGTACTTC.

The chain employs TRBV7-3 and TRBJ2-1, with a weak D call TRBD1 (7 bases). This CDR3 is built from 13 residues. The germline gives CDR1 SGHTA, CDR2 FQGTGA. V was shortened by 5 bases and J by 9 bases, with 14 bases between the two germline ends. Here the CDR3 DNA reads TGTGCCAGCAGCGCACAGGGGCGGGGTGAGCAGTTCTTC. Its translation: CASSAQGRGEQFF.